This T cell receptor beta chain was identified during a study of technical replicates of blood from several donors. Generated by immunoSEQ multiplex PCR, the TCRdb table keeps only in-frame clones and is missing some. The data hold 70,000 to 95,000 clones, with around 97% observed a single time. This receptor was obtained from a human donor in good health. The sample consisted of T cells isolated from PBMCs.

CDR3 loop: CASSLLAGITDTQYF. The DNA for the CDR3 is TGTGCCAGCAGCTTACTAGCGGGGATCACAGATACGCAGTATTTT. The chain carries TRBV7-2 and TRBJ2-3, with 9 bases lining up with TRBD2. J was trimmed by 2 bases and V by 2 bases; bases with no gene match: 2. Germline V gene sequence: CDR1 SGHTA, CDR2 FQGNSA. The CDR3 totals 15 residues. Filled out from reference TRBV7-2 and TRBJ2-3, the complete variable domain reads GAGVSQSPSNKVTEKGKDVELRCDPISGHTALYWYRQSLGQGLEFLIYFQGNSAPDKSGLPSDRFSAERTGGSVSTLTIQRTQQEDSAVYLCASSLLAGITDTQYFGPGTRLTVL.